What follows are 3 T cell receptor beta chains derived from one specimen sequenced in a study of vaccination and CD4 T cells after COVID-19. Their antigens remain unidentified. Treatment indicated: roughly 10-day PBMC culture with coronavirus spike peptide pools or control peptides (ViraFEST assay). Researchers collected the unexposed donor's CD4+ T cells before the COVID-19 pandemic (2011-2018). The Oncomine TCR Beta short-read assay sequenced DNA from cultured CD4+ T cells. Genomic DNA was extracted from cultured CD4+ T cells. From the PCR reads, TCRdb called clonotypes with MiXCR, one entry per CDR3 protein. The sample includes about 8,500 distinct CDR3 sequences, less than 50% of them seen just once. What was sequenced was CD4+ T cells from blood, cultured in vitro. These receptors all stem from a human donor in good health.

The V call is TRBV27, the J call TRBJ2-1; weak D call: TRBD2 (6 bases). Germline lookup yields CDR1 MNHEY and CDR2 SMNVEV (reference sequence). V lost 3 bases to trimming and J lost 12 bases, with 12 bases between them. CDR3 length: 12 amino acids. The CDR3 nucleotides read TGTGCCAGCAGTTTCTGGGGGGAGAGGCAGTTCTTC. Residues: CASSFWGERQFF.

Here the CDR3 reads CASSLPGRGYTF. CDR3 coding DNA: TGTGCCAGCAGCCTACCGGGTCGGGGCTACACCTTC. The J gene is TRBJ1-2, the V gene TRBV7-2; D is unresolved. Germline CDR1 SGHTA, CDR2 FQGNSA. This CDR3 has 12 amino acids. V dropped 5 bases and J dropped 8 bases, with 12 bases sitting between them.

The chain joins TRBV27 to TRBJ1-1, with D perhaps TRBD1 (6 bases). V was cut by 1 base and J by 4 bases, with 13 bases left in between. This CDR3 is 15 amino acids long. Germline CDR1 MNHEY, CDR2 SMNVEV (reference sequence). CDR3 loop: CASSLWGGLITEAFF. The CDR3 region has the DNA TGTGCCAGCAGTTTATGGGGGGGGCTGATCACTGAAGCTTTCTTT.